This TCR beta chain originates from a study of lymphopenia after photon versus proton radiotherapy. Germline V gene data show CDR1 as GTSNPN and CDR2 as SVGIG (reference sequence). This CDR3 region has 15 residues. V lost 5 bases and J 2 bases, leaving 18 bases between the germline ends. Study conclusions and caveats: Proton therapy kept repertoires fairly stable, unlike photons, which gained effector/memory cells. After lymphocyte nadir, photon-treated repertoires showed oligoclonal expansion, especially CD8+ Temra. Authors raise, but do not show, better survival with proton therapy.

This table comes from immunoSEQ multiplex PCR, and its TCRdb copy is limited to in-frame clones, with some not included. The data hold 22,000 or so clones, with 84% observed a single time. This clone was detected once. The target antigen is unknown. The V call is TRBV30, the J call TRBJ1-2; tentative D call: TRBD1 (5 bases). The clonotype originates from a woman in her forties or fifties with pancreatic cancer. The sequences come from peripheral blood, collected from a patient treated with photon-based radiotherapy. This chain's CDR3 is CAWWERGRPNYGYTF. The CDR3, as DNA: TGTGCCTGGTGGGAGCGGGGACGCCCGAACTATGGCTACACCTTC.